The clone carrying this TCR beta chain occurred once. What it binds is not known. This record comes from a study of T cell responses to AZD1222 COVID-19 vaccine. Study outcomes and limitations: Spike-specific TCR breadth and depth went up after people got two AZD1222 doses. Only a handful of AZD1222 recipients, several in all, had baseline seropositivity. Along spike, vaccine-associated CD4 TCRs were found throughout, with dominance at 160-218 and 743-854.

The assay was immunoSEQ multiplex PCR, and TCRdb's table has in-frame clones only and misses some. The table includes about 140,000 clones, 85% to 95% detected once. The V end lost 1 base, the J end lost 0 bases, and 15 bases lay between the germline ends. Germline V CDR1 and CDR2: LGHDT, YNNKEL (reference sequence). The CDR3 sequence is 18 residues long. The rearrangement joins TRBV3-1 (or the pseudogene TRBV3-2) to TRBJ2-2; D gene uncertain. The TCR originated in an adult who had recovered from COVID-19. Sequencing used peripheral blood, obtained after recovery from COVID-19. In nucleotides, the CDR3 is TGTGCCAGCAGCCAAGTAGGGCTATTTACTTCGAACACCGGGGAGCTGTTTTTT. Amino acids: CASSQVGLFTSNTGELFF.